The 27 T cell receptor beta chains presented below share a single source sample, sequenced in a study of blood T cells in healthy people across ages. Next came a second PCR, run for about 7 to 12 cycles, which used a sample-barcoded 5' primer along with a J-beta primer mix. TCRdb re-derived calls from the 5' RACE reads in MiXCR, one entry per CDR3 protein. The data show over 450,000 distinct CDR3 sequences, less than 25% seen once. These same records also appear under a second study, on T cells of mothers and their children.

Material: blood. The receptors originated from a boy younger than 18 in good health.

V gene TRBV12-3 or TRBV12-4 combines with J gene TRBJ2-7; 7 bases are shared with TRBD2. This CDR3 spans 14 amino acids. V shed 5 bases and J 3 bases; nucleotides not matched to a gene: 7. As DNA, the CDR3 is TGTGCCAGCAGTCCGGGGGGTGCCGGCTACGAGCAGTACTTC. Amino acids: CASSPGGAGYEQYF.

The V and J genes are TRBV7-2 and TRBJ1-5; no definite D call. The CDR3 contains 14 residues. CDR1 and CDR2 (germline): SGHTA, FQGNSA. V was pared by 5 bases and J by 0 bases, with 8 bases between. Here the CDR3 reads CASSGRYSNQPQHF. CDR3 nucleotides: TGTGCCAGCAGCGGACGGTATAGCAATCAGCCCCAGCATTTT.

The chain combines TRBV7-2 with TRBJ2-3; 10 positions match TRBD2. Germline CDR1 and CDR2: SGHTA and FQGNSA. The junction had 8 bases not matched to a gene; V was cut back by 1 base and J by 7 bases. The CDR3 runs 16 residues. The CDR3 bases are TGTGCCAGCAGCTTAGGAGCTAGCGGGAGTGTAAATACGCAGTATTTT. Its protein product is CASSLGASGSVNTQYF.

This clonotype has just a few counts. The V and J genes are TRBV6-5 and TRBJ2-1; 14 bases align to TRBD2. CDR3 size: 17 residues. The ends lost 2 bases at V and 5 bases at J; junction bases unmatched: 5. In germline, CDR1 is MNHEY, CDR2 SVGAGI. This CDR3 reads CASSYRTSGRLDNEQFF. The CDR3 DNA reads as TGTGCCAGCAGTTACAGGACTAGCGGGAGGCTCGACAATGAGCAGTTCTTC.

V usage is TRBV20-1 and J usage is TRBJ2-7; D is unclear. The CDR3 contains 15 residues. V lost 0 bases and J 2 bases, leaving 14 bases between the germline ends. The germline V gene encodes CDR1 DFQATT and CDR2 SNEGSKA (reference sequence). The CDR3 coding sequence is TGCAGTGCTAGAGATCTGCGTGACTCCCCCTACGAGCAGTACTTC. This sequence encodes CSARDLRDSPYEQYF.

CDR3 in amino acids: CASSPVYLYEQYF. The DNA of the CDR3 is TGTGCCAGCAGCCCAGTTTACCTCTACGAGCAGTACTTC. The rearrangement joins TRBV27 to TRBJ2-7; D ambiguous. The CDR3 has 13 amino acids. V lost 6 bases and J 3 bases, leaving 12 bases between the germline ends. From germline, CDR1 is MNHEY and CDR2 SMNVEV (reference sequence).

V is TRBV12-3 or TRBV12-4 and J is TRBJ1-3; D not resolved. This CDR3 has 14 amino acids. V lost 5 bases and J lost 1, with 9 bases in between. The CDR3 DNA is TGTGCCAGCAGTGCCTTCTCTTCTGGAAACACCATATATTTT. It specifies CASSAFSSGNTIYF.

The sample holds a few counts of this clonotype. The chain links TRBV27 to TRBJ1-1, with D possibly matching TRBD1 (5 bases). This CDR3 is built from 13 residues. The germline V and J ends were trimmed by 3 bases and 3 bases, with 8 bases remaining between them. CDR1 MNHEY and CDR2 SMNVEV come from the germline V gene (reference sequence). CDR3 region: CASSFTGDTEAFF. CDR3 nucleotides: TGTGCCAGCAGTTTCACGGGGGACACTGAAGCTTTCTTT.

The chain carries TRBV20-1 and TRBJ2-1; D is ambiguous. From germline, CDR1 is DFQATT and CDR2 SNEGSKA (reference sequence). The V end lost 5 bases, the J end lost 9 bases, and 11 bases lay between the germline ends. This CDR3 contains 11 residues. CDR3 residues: CSAGKKAEQFF. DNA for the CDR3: TGCAGTGCTGGGAAGAAGGCTGAGCAGTTCTTC.

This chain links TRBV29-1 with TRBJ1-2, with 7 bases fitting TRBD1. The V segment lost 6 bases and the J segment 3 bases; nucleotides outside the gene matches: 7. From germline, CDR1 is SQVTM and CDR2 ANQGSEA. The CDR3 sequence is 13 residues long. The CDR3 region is CSVSQGWYYGYTF. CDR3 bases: TGCAGCGTATCACAGGGGTGGTACTATGGCTACACCTTC.

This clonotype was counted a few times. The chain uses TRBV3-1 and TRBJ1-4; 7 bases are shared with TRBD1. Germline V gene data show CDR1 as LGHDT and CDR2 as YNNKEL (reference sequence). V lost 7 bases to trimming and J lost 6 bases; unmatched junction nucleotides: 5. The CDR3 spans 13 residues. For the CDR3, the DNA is TGTGCCAGCAAAGCAGGGGGGGATGAAAAACTGTTTTTT. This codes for CASKAGGDEKLFF.

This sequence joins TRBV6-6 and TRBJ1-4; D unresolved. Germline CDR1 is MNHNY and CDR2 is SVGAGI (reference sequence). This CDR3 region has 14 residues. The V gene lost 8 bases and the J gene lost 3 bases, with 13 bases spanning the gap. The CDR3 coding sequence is TGTGCCAGCCGTCCCTCGGGGTCTAATGAAAAACTGTTTTTT. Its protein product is CASRPSGSNEKLFF.

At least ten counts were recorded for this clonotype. The CDR3 protein is CSGLWGLGSQETQYF. DNA of the CDR3: TGCAGCGGCCTTTGGGGACTAGGGTCGCAAGAGACCCAGTACTTC. The rearrangement joins TRBV29-1 to TRBJ2-5; 8 bases fit TRBD2. Germline V CDR1 and CDR2: SQVTM, ANQGSEA. Unmatched junction bases numbered 12, after V lost 7 bases and J lost 2 bases. The CDR3 is 15 residues long.

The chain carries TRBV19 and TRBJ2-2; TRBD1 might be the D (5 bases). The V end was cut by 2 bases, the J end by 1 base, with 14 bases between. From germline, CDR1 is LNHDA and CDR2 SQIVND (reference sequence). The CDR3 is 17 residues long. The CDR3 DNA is TGTGCCAGTAGTATAAGATATAGGGGCCTGAACACCGGGGAGCTGTTTTTT. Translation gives CASSIRYRGLNTGELFF.

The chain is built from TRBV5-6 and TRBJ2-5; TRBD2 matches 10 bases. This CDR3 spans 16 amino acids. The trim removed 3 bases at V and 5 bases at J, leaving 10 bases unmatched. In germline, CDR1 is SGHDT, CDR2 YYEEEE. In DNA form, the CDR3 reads TGTGCCAGCAGCTCACTAGCGGGGTATAGGGAGGAGACCCAGTACTTC. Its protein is CASSSLAGYREETQYF.

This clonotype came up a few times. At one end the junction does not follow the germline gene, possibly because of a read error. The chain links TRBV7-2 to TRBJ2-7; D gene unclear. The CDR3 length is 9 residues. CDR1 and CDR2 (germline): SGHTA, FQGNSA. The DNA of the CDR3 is TGTGCCAGCAGCTTGGAGCAGCTCTTC. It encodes CASSLEQLF. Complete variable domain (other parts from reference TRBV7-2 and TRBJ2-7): GAGVSQSPSNKVTEKGKDVELRCDPISGHTALYWYRQSLGQGLEFLIYFQGNSAPDKSGLPSDRFSAERTGGSVSTLTIQRTQQEDSAVYLCASSLEQLFGPGTRLTVT.

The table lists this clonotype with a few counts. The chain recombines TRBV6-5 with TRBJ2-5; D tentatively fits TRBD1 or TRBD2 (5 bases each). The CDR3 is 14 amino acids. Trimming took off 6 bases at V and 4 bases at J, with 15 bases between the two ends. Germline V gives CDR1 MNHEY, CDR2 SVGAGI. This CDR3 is CASSGGGGRETQYF. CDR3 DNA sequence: TGTGCCAGCAGCGGTGGGGGTGGTCGAGAGACCCAGTACTTC.

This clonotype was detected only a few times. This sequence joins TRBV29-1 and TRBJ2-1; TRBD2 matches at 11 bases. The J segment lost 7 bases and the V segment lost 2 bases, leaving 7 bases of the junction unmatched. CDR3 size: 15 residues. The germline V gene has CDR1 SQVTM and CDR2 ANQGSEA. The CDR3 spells CSVELASGRINEQFF. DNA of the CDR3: TGCAGCGTTGAATTGGCTAGCGGGAGGATAAATGAGCAGTTCTTC.

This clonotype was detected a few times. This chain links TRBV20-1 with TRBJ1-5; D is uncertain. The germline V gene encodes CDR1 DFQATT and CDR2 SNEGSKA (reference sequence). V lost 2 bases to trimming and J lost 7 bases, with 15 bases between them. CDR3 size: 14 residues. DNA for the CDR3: TGCAGTGCTAGAAACTACACCGTAATACAGCCCCAGCATTTT. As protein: CSARNYTVIQPQHF.

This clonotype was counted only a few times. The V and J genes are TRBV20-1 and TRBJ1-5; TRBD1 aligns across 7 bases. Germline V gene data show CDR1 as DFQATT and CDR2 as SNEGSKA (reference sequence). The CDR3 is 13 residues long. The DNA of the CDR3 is TGCAGCGCAACGAACAGGGGAAATCAGCCCCAGCATTTT. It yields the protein CSATNRGNQPQHF.

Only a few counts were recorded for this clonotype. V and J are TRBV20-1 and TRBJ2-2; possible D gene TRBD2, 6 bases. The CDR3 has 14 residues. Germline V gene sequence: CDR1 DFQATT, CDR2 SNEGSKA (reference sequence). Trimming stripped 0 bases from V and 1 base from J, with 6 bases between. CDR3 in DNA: TGCAGTGCTAGAGAGGGGGGGAACACCGGGGAGCTGTTTTTT. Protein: CSAREGGNTGELFF.

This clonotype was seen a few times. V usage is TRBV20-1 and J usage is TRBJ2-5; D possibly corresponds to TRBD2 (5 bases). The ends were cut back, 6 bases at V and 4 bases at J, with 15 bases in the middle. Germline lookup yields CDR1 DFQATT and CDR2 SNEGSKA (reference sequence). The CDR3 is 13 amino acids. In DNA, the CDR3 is TGCAGTGCCAGCACCAACGCGGGAGAGACCCAGTACTTC. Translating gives CSASTNAGETQYF.

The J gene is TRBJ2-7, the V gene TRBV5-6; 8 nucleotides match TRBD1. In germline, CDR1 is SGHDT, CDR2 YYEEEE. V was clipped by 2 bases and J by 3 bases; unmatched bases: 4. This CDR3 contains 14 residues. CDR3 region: CASSFRDRYYEQYF. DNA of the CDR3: TGTGCCAGCAGCTTCCGGGACAGGTACTACGAGCAGTACTTC.

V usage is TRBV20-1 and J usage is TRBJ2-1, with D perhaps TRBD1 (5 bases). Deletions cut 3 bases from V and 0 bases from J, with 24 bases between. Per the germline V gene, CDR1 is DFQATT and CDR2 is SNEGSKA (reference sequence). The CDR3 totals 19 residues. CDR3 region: CSARDARVDLGSSYNEQFF. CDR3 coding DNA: TGCAGTGCTAGGGATGCCAGGGTAGATTTAGGAAGCTCCTACAATGAGCAGTTCTTC.

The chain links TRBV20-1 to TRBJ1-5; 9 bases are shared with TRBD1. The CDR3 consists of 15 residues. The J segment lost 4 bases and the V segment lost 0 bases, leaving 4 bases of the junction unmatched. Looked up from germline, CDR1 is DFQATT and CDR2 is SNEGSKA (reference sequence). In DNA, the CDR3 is TGCAGTGCTAGAGATACAGGACAGGGGAATCAGCCCCAGCATTTT. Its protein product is CSARDTGQGNQPQHF.

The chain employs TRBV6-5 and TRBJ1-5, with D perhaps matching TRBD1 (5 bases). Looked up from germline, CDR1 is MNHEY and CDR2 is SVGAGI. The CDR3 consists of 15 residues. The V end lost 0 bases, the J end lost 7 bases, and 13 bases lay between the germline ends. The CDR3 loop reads CASSYSGQGDQPQHF. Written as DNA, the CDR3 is TGTGCCAGCAGTTACTCGGGTCAGGGTGACCAGCCCCAGCATTTT.

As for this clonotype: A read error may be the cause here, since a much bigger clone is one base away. CDR3 DNA: TGTGCCAGCAGCTTAATCGGTGGTGAGCAAAAACTGTTTTTT. Translation: CASSLIGGEQKLFF. The chain joins TRBV7-9 to TRBJ1-4; D gene ambiguous. CDR3 length: 14 amino acids. Germline V gene sequence: CDR1 SEHNR, CDR2 FQNEAQ (reference sequence). V was cut by 2 bases and J by 9 bases, with 13 bases left in between.